The clone carrying this TCR beta chain was counted at least ten times. Its antigen is not known. Peripheral blood was collected from the related graft donor on the marrow donation day. This table comes from immunoSEQ multiplex PCR, and its TCRdb copy is limited to in-frame clones, with some not included. The sample contains 20,000 to 25,000 clones, none occurring once; 4% to 5.5% lies in the top ten. The sample comes from a study of T cells after posttransplantation cyclophosphamide. Germline CDR1 is MGHRA and CDR2 is YSYEKL. The CDR3 sequence is 17 residues long. V shed 3 bases, J shed 9 bases, and the junction held 17 bases outside the gene matches. Points from the study as a whole: TRB overlap between skin or GI tissue T cells and blood was limited. Recipient CMV seropositivity and CMV reactivation strongly tracked TRB clonality. Donor CD8+ memory clones often dominated recipient blood repertoires at later times.

Sequencing input: PBMCs. The chain uses TRBV4-1 and TRBJ1-3, with 7 positions matching TRBD1. The receptor was derived from a woman aged 45-65 years in good health, CMV-negative, and a related stem cell transplant donor. The CDR3 nucleotides read TGCGCCAGCAGCCAGGGGCTGAGGGGGCGATTTGAACCCACCATATATTTT. It codes for CASSQGLRGRFEPTIYF.